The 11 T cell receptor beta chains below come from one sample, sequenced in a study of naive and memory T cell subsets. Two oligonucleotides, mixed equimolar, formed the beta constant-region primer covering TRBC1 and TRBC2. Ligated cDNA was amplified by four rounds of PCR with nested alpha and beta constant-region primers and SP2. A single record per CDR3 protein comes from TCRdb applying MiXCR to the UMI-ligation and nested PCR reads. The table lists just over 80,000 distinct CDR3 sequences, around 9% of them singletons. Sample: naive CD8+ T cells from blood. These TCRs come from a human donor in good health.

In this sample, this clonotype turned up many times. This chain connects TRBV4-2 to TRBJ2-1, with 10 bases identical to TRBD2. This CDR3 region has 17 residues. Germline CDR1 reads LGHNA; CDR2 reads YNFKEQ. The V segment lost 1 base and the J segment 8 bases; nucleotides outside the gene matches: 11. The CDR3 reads CASSQAKPSGSGDEQFF. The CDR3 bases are TGTGCCAGCAGCCAAGCAAAACCTAGCGGGAGTGGCGATGAGCAGTTCTTC.

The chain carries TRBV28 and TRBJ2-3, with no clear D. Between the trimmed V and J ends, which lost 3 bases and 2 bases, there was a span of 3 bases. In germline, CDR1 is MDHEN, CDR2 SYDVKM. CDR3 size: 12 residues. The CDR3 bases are TGTGCCAGCAGTTTGCCCACAGATACGCAGTATTTT. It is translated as CASSLPTDTQYF. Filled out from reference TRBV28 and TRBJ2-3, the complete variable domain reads DVKVTQSSRYLVKRTGEKVFLECVQDMDHENMFWYRQDPGLGLRLIYFSYDVKMKEKGDIPEGYSVSREKKERFSLILESASTNQTSMYLCASSLPTDTQYFGPGTRLTVL.

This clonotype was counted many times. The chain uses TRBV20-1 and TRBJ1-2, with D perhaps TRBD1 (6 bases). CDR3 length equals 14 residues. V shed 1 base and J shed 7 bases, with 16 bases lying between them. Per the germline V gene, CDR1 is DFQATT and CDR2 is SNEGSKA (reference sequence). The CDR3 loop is CSARGAGEAAGYTF. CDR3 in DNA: TGCAGTGCTAGAGGGGCAGGGGAGGCGGCTGGCTACACCTTC.

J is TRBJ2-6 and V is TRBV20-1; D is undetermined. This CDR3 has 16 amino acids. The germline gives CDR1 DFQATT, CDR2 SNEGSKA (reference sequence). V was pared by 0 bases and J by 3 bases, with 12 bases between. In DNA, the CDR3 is TGCAGTGCTAGAGATTCGGCATTTAATGGGGCCAACGTCCTGACTTTC. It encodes CSARDSAFNGANVLTF.

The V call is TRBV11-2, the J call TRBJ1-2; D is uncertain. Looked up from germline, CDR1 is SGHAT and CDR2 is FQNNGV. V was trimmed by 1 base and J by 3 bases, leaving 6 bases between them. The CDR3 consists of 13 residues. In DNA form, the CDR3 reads TGTGCCAGCAGCTTAGGGGCGTACTATGGCTACACCTTC. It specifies CASSLGAYYGYTF.

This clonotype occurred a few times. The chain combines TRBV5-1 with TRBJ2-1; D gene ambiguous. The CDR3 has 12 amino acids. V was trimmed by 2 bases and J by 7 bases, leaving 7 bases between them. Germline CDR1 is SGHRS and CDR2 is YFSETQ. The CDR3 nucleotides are TGCGCCAGCAGCTTTTTGGGGAATGAGCAGTTCTTC. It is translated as CASSFLGNEQFF.

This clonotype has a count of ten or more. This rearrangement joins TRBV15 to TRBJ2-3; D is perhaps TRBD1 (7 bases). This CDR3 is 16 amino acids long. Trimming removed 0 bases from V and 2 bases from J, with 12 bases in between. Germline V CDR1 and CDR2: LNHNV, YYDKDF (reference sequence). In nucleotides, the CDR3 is TGTGCCACCAGCAGAGATCAGGGGGGTTTCACAGATACGCAGTATTTT. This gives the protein CATSRDQGGFTDTQYF.

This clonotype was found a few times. The DNA for the CDR3 is TGTGCCAGCAGCGTAGGGGGACAGGGGGAAGAGCAGTACTTC. Translation gives CASSVGGQGEEQYF. The chain employs TRBV9 and TRBJ2-7; 11 bases agree with TRBD1. Germline loops: CDR1 SGDLS, CDR2 YYNGEE. Trimming cost V 0 bases and J 7 bases; bases outside gene matches: 3. CDR3 length equals 14 residues.

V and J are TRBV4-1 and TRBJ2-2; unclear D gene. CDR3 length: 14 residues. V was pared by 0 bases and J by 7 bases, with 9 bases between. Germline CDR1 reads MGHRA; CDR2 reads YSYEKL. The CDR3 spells CASSQDNSNGELFF. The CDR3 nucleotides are TGCGCCAGCAGCCAAGATAATAGCAACGGGGAGCTGTTTTTT.

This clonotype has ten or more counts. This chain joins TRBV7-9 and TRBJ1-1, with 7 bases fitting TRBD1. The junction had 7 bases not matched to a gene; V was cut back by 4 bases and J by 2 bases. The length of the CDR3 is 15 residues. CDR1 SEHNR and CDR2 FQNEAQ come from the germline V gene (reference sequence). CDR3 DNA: TGTGCCAGCAGCTCCCAGACAGGGACTAACACTGAAGCTTTCTTT. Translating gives CASSSQTGTNTEAFF.

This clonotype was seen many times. The CDR3 nucleotides read TGCGCCAGCAGCCTCGGACAGGTTCAGGGCTATGGCTACACCTTC. Protein: CASSLGQVQGYGYTF. This rearrangement joins TRBV4-1 to TRBJ1-2, with TRBD1 identical over 7 bases. The germline gives CDR1 MGHRA, CDR2 YSYEKL. V was pared by 4 bases and J by 4 bases, with 9 bases of the junction left unmatched. The CDR3 is 15 amino acids.